This T cell receptor (beta chain) came from a study of blood T cell repertoires in COVID-19. Trimming stripped 6 bases from V and 10 bases from J, with 16 bases between. The germline gives CDR1 SGHTA, CDR2 FQGTGA. This CDR3 spans 14 amino acids. There are a few counts of this clone. Here immunoSEQ multiplex PCR was the method, and the copy in TCRdb shows in-frame clones only, minus some. In the table there are fewer than 200,000 clones, roughly 85% of which are singletons. This clonotype was sampled from a woman between 65 and 79 years old in a cohort exposed to, infected with or recovered from COVID-19 (not recorded which). Sequenced: PBMCs or T cells enriched from blood (not recorded which). V and J are TRBV7-3 and TRBJ1-6; the D gene is possibly TRBD1 (6 bases). In DNA form, the CDR3 reads TGTGCCAGCAGTCGGACAGCCCTGGGATCACCCCTCCACTTT. This codes for CASSRTALGSPLHF.